Listed here is a single TCR beta chain. The data derive from a study of blood T cell repertoires in COVID-19. About the research overall: COVID-19 samples from acute and convalescent phases originated in the United States, Italy and Spain.

In germline, CDR1 is SGHNT, CDR2 YYREEE (reference sequence). The V gene end was trimmed by 4 bases and the J gene end by 4 bases; junction bases not matched to a gene: 8. The CDR3 runs 16 residues. Using immunoSEQ multiplex PCR, the repertoire was profiled, and TCRdb retains in-frame clones only, with some absent. The top ten clones hold roughly 6.2% of a sample with 100,000 to 150,000 clones, about three quarters of them seen once. The sequencing input was peripheral blood. This TCR came from a man in his 70s with acute or convalescent COVID-19. The rearrangement joins TRBV5-4 to TRBJ1-6; 7 positions agree with TRBD1. In DNA, the CDR3 is TGTGCCAGCAGCCCAAACCGGGACAGATATAATTCACCCCTCCACTTT. It yields the protein CASSPNRDRYNSPLHF.